This TCR beta chain was profiled in a study of esophageal squamous cell carcinoma under preoperative chemotherapy. Using its own MiXCR run on the PCR reads, TCRdb lists one record per CDR3 protein. The sample consists of about 9,300 distinct CDR3 sequences, approximately 50% of them appearing once. Time point noted: after preoperative PTX-NDP chemotherapy. Germline assignment: CDR1 SGHDT and CDR2 YYEEEE. The CDR3 totals 16 residues. V lost 2 bases to trimming and J lost 3 bases; unmatched junction nucleotides: 7. Ten or more counts support this clonotype. The gene calls are TRBV5-6 and TRBJ1-3; 8 nucleotides align to TRBD1. This clonotype was obtained from a human donor with esophageal squamous cell carcinoma. The donor label of this sample is uncertain. The specimen was taken from a patient given preoperative chemotherapy. CDR3 sequence reads: CASSLLQGDGGNTIYF. The DNA of the CDR3 is TGTGCCAGCAGCTTACTACAGGGGGATGGTGGAAACACCATATATTTT.